These T cell receptor beta chains were read from a single sample in a study of CD8+CD57+ T cells in acquired aplastic anemia. TCRdb called the reads again in MiXCR, with one record for every CDR3 protein. The table shows roughly 81,000 distinct CDR3 sequences, with about half occurring only once. The sequencing input was sorted CD4+, CD8+, or CD8+CD57+ T cells (not recorded which) from PBMCs. These receptors originate from a human donor in good health, serving as a control. Each CDR3 is given with its conserved first and last residue. A D gene is named only where the DNA matches it firmly. Clone size is not always given. Where it is, it says once, few, many or a class for expanded clones.

TRBV10-3	TRBJ2-7	NA	NA	CAIMGGGDPSYEQYF	TGTGCCATCATGGGGGGCGGAGACCCCTCCTACGAGCAGTACTTC
TRBV7-2	TRBJ2-5	TRBD2	NA	CASSLGRSGVGETQYF	TGTGCCAGCAGCTTAGGGCGTAGCGGGGTTGGAGAGACCCAGTACTTC
TRBV7-8	TRBJ2-7	TRBD2	many	CASSFQSSGRLYEQYF	TGTGCCAGCAGCTTCCAATCTAGCGGGAGGCTCTACGAGCAGTACTTC
TRBV7-9	TRBJ1-1	NA	NA	CASSLATQEAFF	TGTGCCAGCAGCTTAGCTACACAGGAAGCTTTCTTT
TRBV10-3	TRBJ2-6	NA	NA	CAISDVRANVLTF	TGTGCCATCAGTGACGTGAGGGCCAACGTCCTGACTTTC
TRBV29-1	TRBJ2-1	TRBD2	NA	CSVRLAGVSYNEQFF	TGCAGCGTGAGGCTAGCGGGAGTCTCCTACAATGAGCAGTTCTTC
TRBV6-5	TRBJ2-7	TRBD2	many	CASSYGLAGDPHF	TGTGCCAGCAGTTACGGGCTAGCGGGGGATCCGCACTTC
TRBV9	TRBJ1-1	TRBD1	many	CASSAESGQANTEAFF	TGTGCCAGCAGCGCAGAGTCGGGACAGGCTAACACTGAAGCTTTCTTT
TRBV19	TRBJ2-5	TRBD1	many	CASSKDRGLAETQYF	TGTGCCAGTAGTAAGGACAGGGGTTTAGCAGAGACCCAGTACTTC
TRBV15	TRBJ1-5	NA	NA	CATSLTFSNQPQHF	TGTGCCACCAGCTTGACCTTCTCCAATCAGCCCCAGCATTTT
TRBV20-1	TRBJ1-1	NA	many	CSARDLGLPGATEAFF	TGCAGTGCTAGAGATCTTGGTCTGCCGGGGGCCACTGAAGCTTTCTTT
TRBV4-3	TRBJ1-2	TRBD1	many	CASSQETQGQVGYTF	TGCGCCAGCAGCCAAGAAACCCAGGGACAGGTGGGCTACACCTTC
TRBV20-1	TRBJ2-5	NA	NA	CSAPVTSSKTQYF	TGCAGTGCTCCCGTGACTAGTTCGAAGACCCAGTACTTC
TRBV13	TRBJ2-7	NA	many	CASSLGTGSSYEQYF	TGTGCCAGCAGCTTAGGGACAGGCAGCTCCTACGAGCAGTACTTC
TRBV30	TRBJ2-5	NA	NA	CAWSSLGDEETQHF	TGTGCCTGGAGTTCCCTGGGGGACGAAGAGACCCAGCACTTC
TRBV10-3	TRBJ1-1	NA	NA	CASSYSPGIAEAFF	TGTGCCAGCAGTTACTCGCCAGGGATAGCTGAAGCTTTCTTT
TRBV30	TRBJ2-7	NA	many	CAWSEPGEQYF	TGTGCCTGGAGTGAGCCGGGGGAGCAGTACTTC
TRBV25-1	TRBJ2-3	NA	NA	CASSVDPGTHTDTQYF	TGTGCCAGCAGCGTTGATCCCGGGACCCACACAGATACGCAGTATTTT
TRBV7-8	TRBJ2-7	TRBD2	many	CASSPRTSGVYEQYF	TGTGCCAGCAGCCCGCGGACTAGCGGGGTCTACGAGCAGTACTTC
TRBV7-9	TRBJ2-7	NA	many	CASSHGRGNEQYF	TGTGCCAGCAGCCATGGGCGAGGTAACGAGCAGTACTTC
TRBV4-2	TRBJ1-4	TRBD1	NA	CASSPRTGEKLFF	TGTGCCAGCAGCCCTCGGACAGGGGAAAAACTGTTTTTT
TRBV6-5	TRBJ2-1	NA	few	CASSYSGEQFF	TGTGCCAGCAGTTACTCGGGGGAGCAGTTCTTC
TRBV7-8	TRBJ2-4	TRBD1	many	CASSSGQGSSIQYF	TGTGCCAGCAGCTCGGGACAGGGGTCTAGCATTCAGTACTTC
TRBV11-3	TRBJ1-5	TRBD1	NA	CASSYTGQGGQPQHF	TGTGCCAGCAGCTACACGGGACAGGGAGGACAGCCCCAGCATTTT
TRBV2	TRBJ2-2	NA	NA	CASSRATNTGELFF	TGTGCCAGCAGCCGCGCAACAAACACCGGGGAGCTGTTTTTT
TRBV7-9	TRBJ2-1	TRBD2	many	CASMDSAGDNEQFF	TGTGCCAGCATGGATTCGGCGGGGGACAATGAGCAGTTCTTC
TRBV10-2	TRBJ1-2	NA	NA	CASSSGGADYGYTF	TGCGCCAGCAGTAGCGGGGGGGCGGACTATGGCTACACCTTC
TRBV7-6	TRBJ2-2	NA	many	CASRRWLDTGELFF	TGTGCCAGCAGGAGGTGGTTGGACACCGGGGAGCTGTTTTTT
TRBV7-6	TRBJ2-1	NA	many	CASSLAPGNEQFF	TGTGCCAGCAGCTTAGCCCCAGGCAATGAGCAGTTCTTC
TRBV25-1	TRBJ1-5	NA	NA	CASSPWTESNQPQHF	TGTGCCAGCAGTCCGTGGACGGAGAGCAATCAGCCCCAGCATTTT
TRBV15	TRBJ1-2	NA	many	CATSAGRSWYGYTF	TGTGCCACCAGTGCGGGGCGTTCGTGGTATGGCTACACCTTC
TRBV24-1	TRBJ1-2	TRBD1	NA	CASSVDRGIYGYTF	TGTGCCAGCAGTGTCGACAGGGGGATATATGGCTACACCTTC
TRBV2	TRBJ1-4	TRBD1	many	CASSGEDRGYGNEKLFF	TGTGCCAGCAGTGGTGAGGACAGGGGGTATGGTAATGAAAAACTGTTTTTT
TRBV25-1	TRBJ2-7	NA	NA	CASGDWGVEQYF	TGTGCCAGCGGGGACTGGGGTGTGGAGCAGTACTTC
TRBV25-1	TRBJ1-2	NA	NA	CASSELQGNGYTF	TGTGCCAGCAGTGAATTACAGGGCAATGGCTACACCTTC
TRBV12-5	TRBJ2-1	TRBD2	NA	CASGKGIAGSWEQFF	TGTGCTAGTGGGAAAGGAATAGCGGGGTCATGGGAGCAGTTCTTC
TRBV20-1	TRBJ1-1	NA	many	CSARAQGDPEAFF	TGCAGTGCTAGAGCTCAGGGAGACCCTGAAGCTTTCTTT